This T cell receptor (beta chain) derives from a study of cytomegalovirus exposure and HLA in healthy donors. The study, taken as a whole, reports: Published work reported that the classifier diagnosed cytomegalovirus status with high specificity and sensitivity. Available immune exposure information covered CMV serostatus only.

A remark on this clone: Antigen: not known.

Vbeta (60) and Jbeta (13) primers were used in the PCR. Using immunoSEQ multiplex PCR, the repertoire was profiled, and TCRdb retains in-frame clones only, with some absent. The repertoire has fewer than 250,000 clones, around 83% of them found once; the top ten carry under 2%. CDR1 and CDR2 (germline): SGDLS, YYNGEE. CDR3 size: 15 residues. With 0 bases clipped from V and 3 bases from J, the junction kept 1 base outside the gene matches. Sequencing was done on a sample of PBMCs. The chain couples TRBV9 to TRBJ2-1; 9 bases map to TRBD2. The TCR sequence derives from a middle-aged man in good health and CMV-seropositive. The CDR3 DNA sequence: TGTGCCAGCAGCGTAGGGACTAGCGTCTACAATGAGCAGTTCTTC. It yields the protein CASSVGTSVYNEQFF.